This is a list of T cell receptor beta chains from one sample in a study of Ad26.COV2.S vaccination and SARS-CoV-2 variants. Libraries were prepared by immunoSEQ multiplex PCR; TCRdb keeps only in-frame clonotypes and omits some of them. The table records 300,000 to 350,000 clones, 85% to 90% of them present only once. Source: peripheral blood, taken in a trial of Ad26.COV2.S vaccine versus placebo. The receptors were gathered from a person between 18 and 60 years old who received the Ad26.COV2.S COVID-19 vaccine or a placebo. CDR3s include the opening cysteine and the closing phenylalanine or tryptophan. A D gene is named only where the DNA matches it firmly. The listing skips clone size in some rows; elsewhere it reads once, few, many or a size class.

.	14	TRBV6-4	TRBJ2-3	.	CASRSGPSTDTQYF	TGTGCCAGCAGGAGCGGCCCTAGCACAGATACGCAGTATTTT
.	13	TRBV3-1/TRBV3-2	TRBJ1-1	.	CASSTTGNTEAFF	TGTGCCAGCAGCACCACAGGGAACACTGAAGCTTTCTTT
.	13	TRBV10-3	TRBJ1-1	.	CAISEGMNTEAFF	TGTGCCATCAGTGAGGGTATGAACACTGAAGCTTTCTTT
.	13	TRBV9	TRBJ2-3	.	CASNGGSTDTQYF	TGTGCCAGCAACGGAGGGAGCACAGATACGCAGTATTTT
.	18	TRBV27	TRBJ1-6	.	CASRLRGTMSSYNSPLHF	TGTGCCAGCAGATTAAGGGGCACAATGAGCTCCTATAATTCACCCCTCCACTTT
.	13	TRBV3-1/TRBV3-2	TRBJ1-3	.	CASSPRISNTIYF	TGTGCCAGCAGCCCCAGAATAAGTAACACCATATATTTT
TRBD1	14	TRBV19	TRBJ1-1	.	CASNPGTENTEAFF	TGTGCCAGTAACCCAGGGACAGAGAACACTGAAGCTTTCTTT
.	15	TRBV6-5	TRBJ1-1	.	CASSYSRSSNTEAFF	TGTGCCAGCAGTTACTCGAGGTCAAGTAACACTGAAGCTTTCTTT
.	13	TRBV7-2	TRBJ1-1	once	CASSWGGNTEAFF	TGTGCCAGCAGCTGGGGGGGGAACACTGAAGCTTTCTTT
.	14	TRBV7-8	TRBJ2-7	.	CASSFQTDSYEQYF	TGTGCCAGCAGCTTTCAGACAGATTCCTACGAGCAGTACTTC
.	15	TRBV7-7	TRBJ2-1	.	CASSLSRQGVNEQFF	TGTGCCAGCAGCTTAAGTCGCCAGGGAGTTAATGAGCAGTTCTTC
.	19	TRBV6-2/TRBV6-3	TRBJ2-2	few	CASSYPGRVGLANTGELFF	TGTGCCAGCAGTTACCCGGGACGGGTGGGCCTAGCGAACACCGGGGAGCTGTTTTTT
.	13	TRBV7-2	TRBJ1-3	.	CASSLDRGNTIYF	TGTGCCAGCAGCCTCGACAGGGGAAACACCATATATTTT
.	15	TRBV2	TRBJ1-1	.	CASSVRGDYDTEAFF	TGTGCCAGCAGTGTTAGGGGGGACTATGACACTGAAGCTTTCTTT
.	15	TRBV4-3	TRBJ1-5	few	CASSQDRGSNQPQHF	TGCGCCAGCAGCCAAGACAGGGGTAGCAATCAGCCCCAGCATTTT
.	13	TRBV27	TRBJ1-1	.	CASSLWLNTEAFF	TGTGCCAGCAGTTTGTGGCTGAACACTGAAGCTTTCTTT
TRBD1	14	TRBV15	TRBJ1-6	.	CATSRDRGNSPLHF	TGTGCCACCAGCAGAGACAGGGGGAATTCACCCCTCCACTTT